The 17 T cell receptor beta chains in this list originate from one sample, sequenced in a study of immune cell composition in non-small cell lung cancer. Normal lung was sampled as far from the tumour as possible, at least 3 cm. TCRdb's copy holds only in-frame clones and misses some; the assay was immunoSEQ multiplex PCR. The repertoire holds under 3,500 clones, about 71% seen once, with roughly 16% in the top ten. The sample also formed part of further work on CD4 T cells in lung cancer.

The material sequenced was non-adjacent lung tissue. These receptors came from a human donor with non-small cell lung cancer.

This rearrangement joins TRBV7-9 to TRBJ1-1; D not certain. Germline lookup yields CDR1 SEHNR and CDR2 FQNEAQ (reference sequence). The V and J ends lost 1 base and 0 bases respectively, with 9 bases between them. The CDR3 length is 15 residues. The CDR3 coding sequence is TGTGCCAGCAGCTTAGGGGCAGCTATGAACACTGAAGCTTTCTTT. Translated, it gives CASSLGAAMNTEAFF.

The V gene is TRBV18, the J gene TRBJ2-3; possible D gene TRBD1, 6 bases. Germline V gives CDR1 KGHSH, CDR2 LQKENI. The CDR3 length is 15 residues. V lost 2 bases, J lost 5 bases, and 14 bases lay in between. The CDR3 loop reads CASSPEGGDRDTQYF. The CDR3 DNA sequence: TGTGCCAGCTCACCAGAAGGGGGAGATCGAGATACGCAGTATTTT.

The chain links TRBV28 to TRBJ2-3; D is undetermined. The CDR3 has 17 amino acids. V gave up 6 bases and J gave up 2 bases, with 21 bases separating them. Germline V gene data show CDR1 as MDHEN and CDR2 as SYDVKM. The CDR3 sequence: CASRPPPNRKPTDTQYF. The CDR3 DNA is TGTGCCAGCAGACCGCCGCCGAACAGAAAGCCCACAGATACGCAGTATTTT.

The gene calls are TRBV6-1 and TRBJ2-7, with unresolved D. Trimming stripped 6 bases from V and 3 bases from J, with 3 bases between. The CDR3 runs 10 residues. CDR1 is MNHNS and CDR2 is SASEGT in the germline V gene. This CDR3 reads CASSNYEQYV. The CDR3 nucleotides read TGTGCCAGCAGCAACTACGAGCAGTACGTC.

J is TRBJ1-3 and V is TRBV6-5; D uncertain. The CDR3 totals 14 residues. Trimming took 6 bases from V and 6 from J, leaving 15 bases between them. CDR1 is MNHEY and CDR2 is SVGAGI in the germline V gene. CDR3 bases: TGTGCCAGCAGCCCACATACCTTTGAAAACACCATATATTTT. This sequence encodes CASSPHTFENTIYF.

This chain joins TRBV6-6 and TRBJ1-5, with 9 bases matching TRBD1. Per the germline V gene, CDR1 is MNHNY and CDR2 is SVGAGI (reference sequence). The CDR3 is 15 residues long. V was pared by 2 bases and J by 5 bases, with 4 bases of the junction left unmatched. The CDR3 nucleotides are TGTGCCAGCAGTTACATAGGACAGGGGTATCAGCCCCAGCATTTT. Amino acids: CASSYIGQGYQPQHF.

The chain is built from TRBV18 and TRBJ2-2; the match to TRBD1 covers 9 bases. Germline V gene lookup returns CDR1 KGHSH and CDR2 LQKENI. V trimming: 1 base; J trimming: 7 bases; junction bases outside the gene matches: 4. CDR3 length: 15 residues. Here the CDR3 DNA reads TGTGCCAGCTCACCACTTGGGACAGGGAACGGGGAGCTGTTTTTT. It encodes CASSPLGTGNGELFF.

The chain employs TRBV5-6 and TRBJ2-5, with 7 bases fitting TRBD2. Germline values: CDR1 SGHDT, CDR2 YYEEEE. V was clipped by 4 bases and J by 5 bases; unmatched bases: 8. There are 14 residues in the CDR3. The CDR3 coding sequence is TGTGCCAGCAGCCCGACGGGGAGGGAGGAGACCCAGTACTTC. Translated, it gives CASSPTGREETQYF.

The chain uses TRBV27 and TRBJ2-3; TRBD2 matches 14 bases. CDR1 and CDR2 (germline): MNHEY, SMNVEV (reference sequence). CDR3 length: 15 residues. V dropped 6 bases and J dropped 13; count of bases not matched to a gene: 12. The CDR3 here is CASRGVAGLAGEEYF. The CDR3 DNA is TGTGCCAGCAGAGGGGTAGCGGGACTAGCGGGAGAGGAGTATTTT.

The chain couples TRBV6-1 to TRBJ2-5, with D possibly TRBD1 on 5 matching bases. Germline loops: CDR1 MNHNS, CDR2 SASEGT. The CDR3 has 15 amino acids. Deletions cut 4 bases from V and 4 bases from J, with 16 bases between. CDR3 protein: CASSVGHLLAETQYF. The CDR3 nucleotides are TGTGCCAGCAGTGTAGGACACCTCTTGGCAGAGACCCAGTACTTC.

By share, this clone ranks as medium-sized. This chain links TRBV5-1 with TRBJ2-3, with D tentatively TRBD1 (5 bases). CDR3 length: 14 amino acids. Germline CDR1 and CDR2: SGHRS and YFSETQ. Trimming took 0 bases from V and 6 from J, leaving 11 bases between them. CDR3 residues: CASSLVGAEDTQYF. The CDR3 DNA is TGCGCCAGCAGCTTGGTAGGGGCTGAGGATACGCAGTATTTT.

The chain links TRBV14 to TRBJ1-5; D is unclear. This CDR3 is 16 amino acids long. Looked up from germline, CDR1 is SGHDN and CDR2 is FVKESK. V was shortened by 4 bases and J by 0 bases, with 13 bases between the two germline ends. CDR3 loop: CASSLGGPGSNQPQHF. Here the CDR3 DNA reads TGTGCCAGCAGCCTGGGAGGACCGGGTAGCAATCAGCCCCAGCATTTT. The full variable domain, completed using reference TRBV14 and TRBJ1-5, is EAGVTQFPSHSVIEKGQTVTLRCDPISGHDNLYWYRRVMGKEIKFLLHFVKESKQDESGMPNNRFLAERTGGTYSTLKVQPAELEDSGVYFCASSLGGPGSNQPQHFGDGTRLSIL.

This clone was detected only a few times. The CDR3 DNA is TGCGCCAGCAGCCCCGACGGAGGCTATGAGCAGTTCTTC. This translates into CASSPDGGYEQFF. The V call is TRBV5-1, the J call TRBJ2-1, with D perhaps TRBD2 (5 bases). CDR1 and CDR2 (germline): SGHRS, YFSETQ. The V end was cut by 4 bases, the J end by 8 bases, with 13 bases between. The CDR3 totals 13 residues.

CDR3 region: CASSQDVLASGELFF. The CDR3 nucleotides are TGTGCCAGCAGCCAAGACGTCCTAGCATCGGGGGAGCTGTTTTTT. V usage is TRBV4-2 and J usage is TRBJ2-2; TRBD2 might be the D (5 bases). V shed 0 bases and J shed 8 bases, with 13 bases lying between them. The CDR3 spans 15 residues. The germline gives CDR1 LGHNA, CDR2 YNFKEQ.

The chain recombines TRBV7-8 with TRBJ1-1; TRBD1 matches at 7 bases. The CDR3 spans 16 residues. Losses at the gene ends were 5 bases for V and 4 bases for J; bases not matched to a gene: 13. Per the germline V gene, CDR1 is SGHVS and CDR2 is FQNEAQ. The CDR3 loop is CASSLWTGSGSTEAFF. The CDR3, as DNA: TGTGCCAGCAGCCTATGGACAGGATCGGGGAGCACTGAAGCTTTCTTT.

The chain is built from TRBV28 and TRBJ2-7; D uncertain. The germline CDR1 and CDR2 sequences are MDHEN and SYDVKM. The CDR3 consists of 14 residues. V lost 6 bases, J lost 7 bases, and 19 bases lay in between. The CDR3 here is CASSPDPHVGEQYV. CDR3 nucleotides: TGTGCCAGCAGCCCCGACCCGCACGTGGGAGAGCAGTACGTC.

The chain recombines TRBV27 with TRBJ2-7; 9 bases map to TRBD1. Germline trimming cut 5 bases from V and 10 bases from J; bases unmatched to any gene: 9. This CDR3 is 13 amino acids long. The germline CDR1 and CDR2 sequences are MNHEY and SMNVEV (reference sequence). The CDR3 spells CASSQRQGVTQYF. The CDR3 region has the DNA TGTGCCAGCAGTCAAAGACAGGGGGTCACCCAGTACTTC.